The sequence of this T cell receptor (beta chain) was determined in a study of cytomegalovirus exposure and HLA in healthy donors. Study results and limitations: Exclusion applied to some V segments, including TRBV6-2 and TRBV6-3, as they were indistinguishable.

This clone has only one observation. Its specificity is not known. This PCR relied on a set of 60 Vbeta primers and 13 Jbeta primers. Authors' methods: Later work found 65 million to 90 million unique TCR beta chains, with around 10 million shared. Produced via immunoSEQ multiplex PCR; TCRdb's table is partial and in-frame only. The D gene and trimming were derived from the DNA, and the V and J assignments and clone size from that table. The sample gives 150,000 to 170,000 clones, approximately 80% of which show up once; approximately 4% is in the top ten. V shed 3 bases, J shed 7 bases, and the junction held 9 bases outside the gene matches. The CDR3 totals 16 residues. The V gene's germline CDR1 is SGHAT and CDR2 FQDESV (reference sequence).

The receptor was derived from a woman in her 40s in good health and CMV-seronegative. Sequencing was performed on PBMCs. The chain joins TRBV11-1 to TRBJ2-1; TRBD2 agrees at 10 bases. CDR3 sequence: CASSFGFDSGGNEQFF. The CDR3 DNA sequence: TGTGCCAGCAGCTTTGGATTTGATAGCGGGGGGAATGAGCAGTTCTTC.